This T cell receptor beta chain was found in a study of cytomegalovirus exposure and HLA in healthy donors. With respect to this clone: The antigen remains undetermined.

PCR involved 60 Vbeta and 13 Jbeta primers. Using immunoSEQ multiplex PCR, the repertoire was profiled, and TCRdb retains in-frame clones only, with some absent. The table lists about 270,000 clones, around two thirds of them singletons. General study findings and limits: Likely technical artifact: a cluster of highly shared sequence variants.

Though nominally healthy at sampling, donors likely had unrecorded immune exposures. Trimming pared 2 bases from V and 8 bases from J, leaving 15 bases between. The CDR3 contains 15 residues. Germline V gene data show CDR1 as MDHEN and CDR2 as SYDVKM. The TCR comes from a female donor in good health and CMV-seronegative. Sequencing was done on a sample of PBMCs. The chain combines TRBV28 with TRBJ1-4; D is ambiguous. The DNA for the CDR3 is TGTGCCAGCAGTTTAGCCCGGGGATGGGTCGAAAAACTGTTTTTT. Its protein product is CASSLARGWVEKLFF.